This TCR beta chain was identified during a study of blood T cell repertoires in COVID-19. Original handling: Nucleated cell counts were estimated from reference gene primer amplification. Sequenced by immunoSEQ multiplex PCR; TCRdb stores in-frame clones only, minus some. The V and J calls and clone size come from that table; D and trimming were worked out from the DNA. Here the sample spans fewer than 300,000 clones, 90% being singletons. CDR1 is MNHEY and CDR2 is SMNVEV in the germline V gene (reference sequence). The length of the CDR3 is 14 residues. V was clipped by 11 bases and J by 4 bases; unmatched bases: 7.

The TCR sequence derives from a woman between 25 and 40 years old who had recovered from COVID-19. The chain combines TRBV27 with TRBJ2-2, with 10 bases that match TRBD1. The sample taken for sequencing was PBMCs or T cells enriched from blood (not recorded which). CDR3: CAGRQGAATGELFF. DNA of the CDR3: TGTGCCGGACGACAGGGGGCGGCCACCGGGGAGCTGTTTTTT.